The clone carrying this T cell receptor (beta chain) is a singleton in its sample. Germline V gene lookup returns CDR1 SQVTM and CDR2 ANQGSEA. The CDR3 spans 14 residues. The V and J ends lost 5 bases and 1 base respectively, with 12 bases between them. The data were taken from a study of blood T cell repertoires in COVID-19. Whole-study context: The study drew acute and convalescent COVID-19 samples from the United States, Italy and Spain. T cells, B-cell-depleted T cells, or PBMCs supplied cDNA or gDNA.

Original data processing: Reference gene primer amplification yielded estimated nucleated cell counts. Produced via immunoSEQ multiplex PCR; TCRdb's table is partial and in-frame only. The V and J calls and clone size are taken from that table; D and trimming were inferred from the DNA. This table has about 220,000 clones, 80% to 90% appearing once. The source of this sequence is a man aged 25-45 years who had recovered from COVID-19. This rearrangement joins TRBV29-1 to TRBJ2-4; D is possibly TRBD1 (6 bases). The sequenced sample was peripheral blood. As DNA, the CDR3 is TGCAGCGTTCCATCCCAGGGGGCCAAAAACATTCAGTACTTC. It yields the protein CSVPSQGAKNIQYF.